This T cell receptor beta chain is from a study of T cell responses to AZD1222 COVID-19 vaccine. CDR3 length: 16 amino acids. Germline V gene data show CDR1 as LGHNA and CDR2 as YSLEER. V was cut by 4 bases and J by 0 bases, with 12 bases left in between. This clone was recorded at least ten times. Only in-frame clones appear in the TCRdb table, and some are missing; sequencing was by immunoSEQ multiplex PCR. The data contain 75,000 to 85,000 clones, roughly 87% of them singletons. The sequencing used peripheral blood, collected 28 days after the second AZD1222 dose. The J gene is TRBJ1-4, the V gene TRBV4-3; no definite D call. The sequence was collected from an adult who received the AZD1222 COVID-19 vaccine. CDR3 nucleotides: TGCGCCAGCAGCCCCCAGAGGTTGTCAACTAATGAAAAACTGTTTTTT. It is translated as CASSPQRLSTNEKLFF.